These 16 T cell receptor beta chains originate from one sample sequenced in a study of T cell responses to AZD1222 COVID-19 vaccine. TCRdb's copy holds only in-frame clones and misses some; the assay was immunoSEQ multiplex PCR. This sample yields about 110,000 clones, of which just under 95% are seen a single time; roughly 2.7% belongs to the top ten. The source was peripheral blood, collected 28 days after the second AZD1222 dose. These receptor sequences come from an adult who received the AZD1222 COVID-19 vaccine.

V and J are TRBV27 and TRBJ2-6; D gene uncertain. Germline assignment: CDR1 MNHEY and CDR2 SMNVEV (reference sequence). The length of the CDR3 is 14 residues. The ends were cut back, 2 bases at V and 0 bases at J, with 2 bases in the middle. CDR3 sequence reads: CASSLVSGANVLTF. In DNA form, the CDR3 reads TGTGCCAGCAGTTTAGTCTCTGGGGCCAACGTCCTGACTTTC.

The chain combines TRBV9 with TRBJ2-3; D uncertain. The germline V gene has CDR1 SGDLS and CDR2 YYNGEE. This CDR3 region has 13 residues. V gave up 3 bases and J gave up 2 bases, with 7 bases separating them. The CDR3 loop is CASSDTYTDTQYF. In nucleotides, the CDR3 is TGTGCCAGCAGCGACACATACACAGATACGCAGTATTTT. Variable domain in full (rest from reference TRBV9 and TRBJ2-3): DSGVTQTPKHLITATGQRVTLRCSPRSGDLSVYWYQQSLDQGLQFLIQYYNGEERAKGNILERFSAQQFPDLHSELNLSSLELGDSALYFCASSDTYTDTQYFGPGTRLTVL.

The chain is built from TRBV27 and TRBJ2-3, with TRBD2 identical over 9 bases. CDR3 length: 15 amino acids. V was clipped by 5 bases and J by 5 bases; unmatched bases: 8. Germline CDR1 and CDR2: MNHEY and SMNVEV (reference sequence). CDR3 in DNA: TGTGCCAGCAGTCCTAGCGGGATCTTGGGAGATACGCAGTATTTT. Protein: CASSPSGILGDTQYF.

CDR3 protein: CSARKGYGYTF. The CDR3, as DNA: TGCAGTGCTAGAAAGGGATATGGCTACACCTTC. The rearrangement links TRBV20-1 to TRBJ1-2; no clear D. From germline, CDR1 is DFQATT and CDR2 SNEGSKA (reference sequence). V lost 2 bases to trimming and J lost 5 bases, with 6 bases between them. The CDR3 totals 11 residues.

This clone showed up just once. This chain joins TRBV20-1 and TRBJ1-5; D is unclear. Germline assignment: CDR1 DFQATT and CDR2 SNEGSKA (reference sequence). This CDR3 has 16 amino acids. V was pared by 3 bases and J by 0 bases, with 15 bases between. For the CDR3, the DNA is TGCAGTGCTAGTAGCGGGGTTAACTATAGCAATCAGCCCCAGCATTTT. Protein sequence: CSASSGVNYSNQPQHF.

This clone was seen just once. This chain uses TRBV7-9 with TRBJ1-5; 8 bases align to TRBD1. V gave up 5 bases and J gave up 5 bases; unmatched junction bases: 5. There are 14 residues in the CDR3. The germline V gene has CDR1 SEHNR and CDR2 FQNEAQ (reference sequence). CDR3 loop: CASSLTGDHQPQHF. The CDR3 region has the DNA TGTGCCAGCAGCCTGACAGGGGACCATCAGCCCCAGCATTTT. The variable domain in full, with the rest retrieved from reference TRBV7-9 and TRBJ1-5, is DTGVSQNPRHKITKRGQNVTFRCDPISEHNRLYWYRQTLGQGPEFLTYFQNEAQLEKSRLLSDRFSAERPKGSFSTLEIQRTEQGDSAMYLCASSLTGDHQPQHFGDGTRLSIL.

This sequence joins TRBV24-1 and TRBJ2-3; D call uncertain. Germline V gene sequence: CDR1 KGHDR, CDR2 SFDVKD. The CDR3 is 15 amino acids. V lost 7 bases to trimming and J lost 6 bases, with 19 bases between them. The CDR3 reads CATRSIEFGLDTQYF. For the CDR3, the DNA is TGTGCCACCAGATCCATAGAGTTTGGTCTGGATACGCAGTATTTT.

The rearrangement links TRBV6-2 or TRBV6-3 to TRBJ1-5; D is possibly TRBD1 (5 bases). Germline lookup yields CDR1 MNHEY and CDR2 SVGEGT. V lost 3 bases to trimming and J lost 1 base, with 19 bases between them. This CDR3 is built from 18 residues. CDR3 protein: CASSYGRERVESNQPQHF. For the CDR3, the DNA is TGTGCCAGCAGTTATGGCAGGGAAAGGGTTGAGAGCAATCAGCCCCAGCATTTT.

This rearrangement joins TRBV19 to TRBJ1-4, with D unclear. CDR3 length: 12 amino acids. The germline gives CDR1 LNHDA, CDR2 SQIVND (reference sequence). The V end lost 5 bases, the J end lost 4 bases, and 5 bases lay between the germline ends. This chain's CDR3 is CASSLFNEKLFF. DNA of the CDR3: TGTGCCAGTAGTCTTTTTAATGAAAAACTGTTTTTT.

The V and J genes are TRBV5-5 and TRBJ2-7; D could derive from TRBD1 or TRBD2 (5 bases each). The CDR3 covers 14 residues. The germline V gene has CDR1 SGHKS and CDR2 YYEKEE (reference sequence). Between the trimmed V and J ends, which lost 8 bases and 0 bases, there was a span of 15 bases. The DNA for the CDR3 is TGTGCCAGTGCCGGGACGGAGAGCTCCTACGAGCAGTACTTC. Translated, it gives CASAGTESSYEQYF. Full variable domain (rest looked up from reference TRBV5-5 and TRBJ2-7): DAGVTQSPTHLIKTRGQQVTLRCSPISGHKSVSWYQQVLGQGPQFIFQYYEKEERGRGNFPDRFSARQFPNYSSELNVNALLLGDSALYLCASAGTESSYEQYFGPGTRLTVT.

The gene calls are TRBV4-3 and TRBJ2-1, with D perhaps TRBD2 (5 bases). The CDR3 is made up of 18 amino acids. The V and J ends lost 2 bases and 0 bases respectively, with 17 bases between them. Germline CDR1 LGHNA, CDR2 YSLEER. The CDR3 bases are TGCGCCAGCAGCCAAACCGGCCTAGCCTCCGTCTCCTACAATGAGCAGTTCTTC. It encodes CASSQTGLASVSYNEQFF.

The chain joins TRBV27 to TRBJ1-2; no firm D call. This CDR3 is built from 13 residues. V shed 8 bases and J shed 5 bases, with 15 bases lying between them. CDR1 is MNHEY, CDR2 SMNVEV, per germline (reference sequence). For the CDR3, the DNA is TGTGCCAGCGCACGGGGAGGCCCTTATGGCTACACCTTC. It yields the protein CASARGGPYGYTF.

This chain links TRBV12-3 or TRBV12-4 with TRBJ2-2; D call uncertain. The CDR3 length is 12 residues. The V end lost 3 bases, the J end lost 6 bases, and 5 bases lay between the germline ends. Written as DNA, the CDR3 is TGTGCCAGCAGTTTTCTCCCCGGGGAGCTGTTTTTT. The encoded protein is CASSFLPGELFF.

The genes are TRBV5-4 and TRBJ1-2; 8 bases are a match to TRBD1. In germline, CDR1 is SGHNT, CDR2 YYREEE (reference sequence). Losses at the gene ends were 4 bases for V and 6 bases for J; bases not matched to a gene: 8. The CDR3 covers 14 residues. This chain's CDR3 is CASSPGDRRDGYTF. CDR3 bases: TGTGCCAGCAGCCCCGGGGACAGGAGGGATGGCTACACCTTC. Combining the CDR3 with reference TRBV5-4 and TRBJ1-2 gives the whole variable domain ETGVTQSPTHLIKTRGQQVTLRCSSQSGHNTVSWYQQALGQGPQFIFQYYREEENGRGNFPPRFSGLQFPNYSSELNVNALELDDSALYLCASSPGDRRDGYTFGSGTRLTVV.

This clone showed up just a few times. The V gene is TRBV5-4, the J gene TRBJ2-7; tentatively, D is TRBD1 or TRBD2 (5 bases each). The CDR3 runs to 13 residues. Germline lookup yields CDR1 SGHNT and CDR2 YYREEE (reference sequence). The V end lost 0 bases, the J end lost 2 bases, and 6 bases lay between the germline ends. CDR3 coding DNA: TGTGCCAGCAGCTTGGGGGGACCCTACGAGCAGTACTTC. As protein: CASSLGGPYEQYF.

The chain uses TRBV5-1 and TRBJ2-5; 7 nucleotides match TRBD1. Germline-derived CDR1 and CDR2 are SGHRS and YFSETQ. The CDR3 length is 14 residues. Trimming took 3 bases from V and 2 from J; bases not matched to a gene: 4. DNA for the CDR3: TGCGCCAGCAGCTCGGGACAGCCTCAAGAGACCCAGTACTTC. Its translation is CASSSGQPQETQYF.